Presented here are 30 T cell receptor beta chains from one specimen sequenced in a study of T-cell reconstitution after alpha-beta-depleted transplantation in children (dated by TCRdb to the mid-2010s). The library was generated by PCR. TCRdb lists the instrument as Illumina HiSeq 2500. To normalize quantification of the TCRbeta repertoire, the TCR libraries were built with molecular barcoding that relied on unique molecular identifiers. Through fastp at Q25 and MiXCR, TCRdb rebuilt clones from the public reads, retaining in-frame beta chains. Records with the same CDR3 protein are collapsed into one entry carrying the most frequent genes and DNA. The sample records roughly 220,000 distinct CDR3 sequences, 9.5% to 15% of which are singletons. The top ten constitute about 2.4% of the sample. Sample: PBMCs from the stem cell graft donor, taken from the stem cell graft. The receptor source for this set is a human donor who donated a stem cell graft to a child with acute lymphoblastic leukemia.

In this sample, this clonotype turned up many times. The CDR3 DNA is TGCGCCAGCAGCCCGGGTGTAGGCTATGGCTACACCTTC. Its protein is CASSPGVGYGYTF. The chain joins TRBV4-3 to TRBJ1-2; no firm D call. Trimming shortened V by 4 bases and J by 4 bases, and 10 bases separated the two germline ends. Germline lookup yields CDR1 LGHNA and CDR2 YSLEER. The CDR3 sequence is 13 residues long.

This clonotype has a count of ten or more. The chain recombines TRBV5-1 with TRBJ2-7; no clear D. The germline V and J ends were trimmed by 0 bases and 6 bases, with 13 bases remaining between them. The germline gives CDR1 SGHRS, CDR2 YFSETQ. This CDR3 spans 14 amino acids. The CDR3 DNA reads TGCGCCAGCAGCTTGGCCCAAGGAGCTAGCGAGCAGTACTTC. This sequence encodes CASSLAQGASEQYF.

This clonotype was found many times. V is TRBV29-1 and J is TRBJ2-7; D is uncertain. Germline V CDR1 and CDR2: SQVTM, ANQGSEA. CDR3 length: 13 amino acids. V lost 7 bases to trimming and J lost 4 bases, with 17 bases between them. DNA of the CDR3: TGCAGCGCCAGTCCGGAGTCGCAGTACGAGCAGTACTTC. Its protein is CSASPESQYEQYF.

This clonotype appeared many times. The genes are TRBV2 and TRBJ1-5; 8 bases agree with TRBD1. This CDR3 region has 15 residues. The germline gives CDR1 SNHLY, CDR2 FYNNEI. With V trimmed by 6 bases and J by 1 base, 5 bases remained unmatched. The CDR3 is CASSPRGLSNQPQHF. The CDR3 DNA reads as TGTGCCAGCAGCCCCAGGGGGCTGAGCAATCAGCCCCAGCATTTT.

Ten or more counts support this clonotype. The CDR3 region has the DNA TGTGCCAGCAGTTTGAGCAGCCAGGGGGTCCGGCCCCAGCATTTT. This gives the protein CASSLSSQGVRPQHF. The chain links TRBV12-3 or TRBV12-4 to TRBJ1-5, with 7 bases that match TRBD1. The V gene end was trimmed by 3 bases and the J gene end by 9 bases; junction bases not matched to a gene: 11. CDR3 length: 15 amino acids.

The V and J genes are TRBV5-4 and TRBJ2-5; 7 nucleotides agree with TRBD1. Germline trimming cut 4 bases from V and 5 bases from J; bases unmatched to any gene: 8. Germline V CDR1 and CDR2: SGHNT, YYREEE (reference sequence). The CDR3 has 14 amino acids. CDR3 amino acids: CASSGGQVVETQYF. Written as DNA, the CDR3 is TGTGCCAGCAGCGGAGGACAGGTCGTCGAGACCCAGTACTTC. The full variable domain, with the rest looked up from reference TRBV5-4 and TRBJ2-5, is ETGVTQSPTHLIKTRGQQVTLRCSSQSGHNTVSWYQQALGQGPQFIFQYYREEENGRGNFPPRFSGLQFPNYSSELNVNALELDDSALYLCASSGGQVVETQYFGPGTRLLVL.

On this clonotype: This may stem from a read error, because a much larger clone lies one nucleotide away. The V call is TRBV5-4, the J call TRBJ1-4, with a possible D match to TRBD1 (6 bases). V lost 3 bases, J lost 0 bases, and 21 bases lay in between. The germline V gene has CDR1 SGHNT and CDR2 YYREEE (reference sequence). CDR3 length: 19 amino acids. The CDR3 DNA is TGTGCCAGCAGCTCCATAGGACAGTGGGGCGGTGCAACTAATGAAAAACTGTTTTTT. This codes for CASSSIGQWGGATNEKLFF.

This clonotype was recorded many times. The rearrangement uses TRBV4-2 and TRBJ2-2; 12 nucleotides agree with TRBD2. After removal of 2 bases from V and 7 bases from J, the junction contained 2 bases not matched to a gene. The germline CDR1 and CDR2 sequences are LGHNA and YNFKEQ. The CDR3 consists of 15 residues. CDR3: CASSQQTSGGGELFF. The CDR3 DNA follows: TGTGCCAGCAGCCAACAGACTAGCGGGGGCGGGGAGCTGTTTTTT.

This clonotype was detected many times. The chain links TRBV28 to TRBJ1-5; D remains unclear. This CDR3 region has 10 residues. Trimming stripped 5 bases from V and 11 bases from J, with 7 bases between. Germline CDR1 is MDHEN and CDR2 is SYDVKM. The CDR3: CASSRKAQHF. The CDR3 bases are TGTGCCAGCAGTCGAAAGGCCCAGCATTTT.

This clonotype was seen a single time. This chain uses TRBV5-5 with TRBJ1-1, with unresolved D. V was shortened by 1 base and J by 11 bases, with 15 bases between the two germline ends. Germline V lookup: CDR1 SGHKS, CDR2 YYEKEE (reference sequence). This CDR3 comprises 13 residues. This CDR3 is CASSLSAPRGAFF. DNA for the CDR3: TGTGCCAGCAGCTTGTCGGCTCCCCGAGGGGCTTTCTTT. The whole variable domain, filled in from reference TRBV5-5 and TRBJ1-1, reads DAGVTQSPTHLIKTRGQQVTLRCSPISGHKSVSWYQQVLGQGPQFIFQYYEKEERGRGNFPDRFSARQFPNYSSELNVNALLLGDSALYLCASSLSAPRGAFFGQGTRLTVV.

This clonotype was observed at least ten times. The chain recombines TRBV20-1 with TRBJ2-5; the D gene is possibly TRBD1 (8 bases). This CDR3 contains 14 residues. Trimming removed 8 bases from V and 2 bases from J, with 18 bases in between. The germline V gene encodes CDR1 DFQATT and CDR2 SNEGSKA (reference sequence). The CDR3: CSSNRGGLQETQYF. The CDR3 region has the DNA TGCAGTTCAAACAGGGGGGGGTTACAAGAGACCCAGTACTTC.

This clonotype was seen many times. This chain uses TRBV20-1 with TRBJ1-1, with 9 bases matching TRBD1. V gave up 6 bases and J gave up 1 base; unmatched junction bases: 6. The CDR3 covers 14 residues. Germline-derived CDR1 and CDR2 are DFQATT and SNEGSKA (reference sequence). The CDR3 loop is CSALPGQGNTEAFF. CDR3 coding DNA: TGCAGTGCCCTACCGGGACAGGGGAACACTGAAGCTTTCTTT.

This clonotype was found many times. In DNA, the CDR3 is TGCGCCAGCAGCCCCCTCGCCCCCGGGGCAGGAGATACGCAGTATTTT. It codes for CASSPLAPGAGDTQYF. This sequence joins TRBV5-1 and TRBJ2-3; D might be TRBD1 or TRBD2, each matching 5 bases. V lost 4 bases, J lost 5 bases, and 20 bases lay in between. The CDR3 runs to 16 residues. Germline CDR1 and CDR2: SGHRS and YFSETQ.

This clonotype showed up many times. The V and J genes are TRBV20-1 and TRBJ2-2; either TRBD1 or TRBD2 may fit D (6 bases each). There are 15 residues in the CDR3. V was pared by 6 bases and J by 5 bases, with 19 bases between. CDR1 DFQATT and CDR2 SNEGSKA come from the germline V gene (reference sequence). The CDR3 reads CSAISQGGGTGELFF. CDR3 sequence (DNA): TGCAGTGCCATCTCACAGGGAGGTGGGACCGGGGAGCTGTTTTTT.

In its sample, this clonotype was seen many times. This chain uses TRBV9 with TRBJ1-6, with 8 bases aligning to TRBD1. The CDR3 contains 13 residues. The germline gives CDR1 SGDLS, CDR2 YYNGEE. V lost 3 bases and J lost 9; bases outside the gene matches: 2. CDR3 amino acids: CASSAGGGSPLHF. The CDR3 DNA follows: TGTGCCAGCAGCGCAGGGGGCGGTTCACCCCTCCACTTT.

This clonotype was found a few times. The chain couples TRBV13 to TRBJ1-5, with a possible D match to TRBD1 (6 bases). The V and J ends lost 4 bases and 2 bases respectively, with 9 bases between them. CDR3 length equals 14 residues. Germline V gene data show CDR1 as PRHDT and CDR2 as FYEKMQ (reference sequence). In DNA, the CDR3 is TGTGCCAGCAGCTCCAGGGGACGCAATCAGCCCCAGCATTTT. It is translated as CASSSRGRNQPQHF.

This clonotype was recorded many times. CDR3 loop: CASSLNRAGTLLYNEQFF. CDR3 nucleotides: TGCGCCAGCAGCTTGAATAGGGCAGGAACGCTTCTCTACAATGAGCAGTTCTTC. The chain has TRBV5-1 and TRBJ2-1; no reliable D call. CDR3 length: 18 residues. Between the trimmed V and J ends, which lost 1 base and 3 bases, there was a span of 20 bases. The V gene's germline CDR1 is SGHRS and CDR2 YFSETQ.

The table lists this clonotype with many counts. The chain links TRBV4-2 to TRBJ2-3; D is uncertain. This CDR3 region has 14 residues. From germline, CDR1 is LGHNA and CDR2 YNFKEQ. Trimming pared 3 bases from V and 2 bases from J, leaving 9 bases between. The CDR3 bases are TGTGCCAGCAGCCACAAGTGGGACACAGATACGCAGTATTTT. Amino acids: CASSHKWDTDTQYF.

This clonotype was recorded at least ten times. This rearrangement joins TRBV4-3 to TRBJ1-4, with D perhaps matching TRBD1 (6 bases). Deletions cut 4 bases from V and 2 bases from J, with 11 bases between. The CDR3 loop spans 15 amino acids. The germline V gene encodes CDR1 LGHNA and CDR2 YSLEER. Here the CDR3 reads CASSRQRGTNEKLFF. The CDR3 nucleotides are TGCGCCAGCAGCCGGCAAAGGGGGACTAATGAAAAACTGTTTTTT.

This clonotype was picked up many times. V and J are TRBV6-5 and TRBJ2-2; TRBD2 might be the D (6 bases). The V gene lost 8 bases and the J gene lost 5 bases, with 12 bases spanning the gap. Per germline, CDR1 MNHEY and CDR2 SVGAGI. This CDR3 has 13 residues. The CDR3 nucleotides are TGTGCCAGCGGATACGGGAGAACCGGGGAGCTGTTTTTT. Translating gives CASGYGRTGELFF.

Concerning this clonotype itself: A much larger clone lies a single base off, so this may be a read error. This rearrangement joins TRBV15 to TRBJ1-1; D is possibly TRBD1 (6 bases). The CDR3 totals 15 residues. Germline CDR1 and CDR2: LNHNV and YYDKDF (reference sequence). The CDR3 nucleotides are TGTGCCACCAGCAGCCGACAGGACTCGAACACTAAAGCTTTCTTT. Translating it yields CATSSRQDSNTKAFF.

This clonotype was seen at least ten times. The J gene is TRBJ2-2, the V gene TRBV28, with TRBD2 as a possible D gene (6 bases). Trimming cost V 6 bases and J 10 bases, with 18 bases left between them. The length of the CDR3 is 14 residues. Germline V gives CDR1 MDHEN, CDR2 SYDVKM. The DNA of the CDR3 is TGTGCCAGCAGCATAGCGGACCGGCGAGAGGAGCTGTTTTTT. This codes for CASSIADRREELFF. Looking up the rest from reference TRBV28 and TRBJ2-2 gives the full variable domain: DVKVTQSSRYLVKRTGEKVFLECVQDMDHENMFWYRQDPGLGLRLIYFSYDVKMKEKGDIPEGYSVSREKKERFSLILESASTNQTSMYLCASSIADRREELFFGEGSRLTVL.

The DNA of the CDR3 is TGTGCCAGCAGCCCCTATTCCCGGGACAGCTGGTACGAGCAGTACTTC. Protein product: CASSPYSRDSWYEQYF. The chain couples TRBV7-9 to TRBJ2-7; 7 positions agree with TRBD1. The CDR3 totals 16 residues. Germline V gene sequence: CDR1 SEHNR, CDR2 FQNEAQ (reference sequence). V was clipped by 5 bases and J by 4 bases; unmatched bases: 14.

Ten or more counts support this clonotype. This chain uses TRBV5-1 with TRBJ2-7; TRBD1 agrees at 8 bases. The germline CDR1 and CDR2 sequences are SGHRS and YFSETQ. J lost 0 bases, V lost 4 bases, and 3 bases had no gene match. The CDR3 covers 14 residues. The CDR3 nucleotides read TGCGCCAGCAGCCTGGGACAGGCCTCCTACGAGCAGTACTTC. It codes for CASSLGQASYEQYF.

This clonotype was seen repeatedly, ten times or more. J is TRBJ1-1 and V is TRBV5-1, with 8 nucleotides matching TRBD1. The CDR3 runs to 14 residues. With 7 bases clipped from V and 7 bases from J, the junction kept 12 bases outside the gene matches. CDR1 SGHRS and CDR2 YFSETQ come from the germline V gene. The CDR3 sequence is CASRERTGNGEAFF. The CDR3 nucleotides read TGCGCCAGCCGGGAAAGGACAGGGAATGGTGAAGCTTTCTTT.

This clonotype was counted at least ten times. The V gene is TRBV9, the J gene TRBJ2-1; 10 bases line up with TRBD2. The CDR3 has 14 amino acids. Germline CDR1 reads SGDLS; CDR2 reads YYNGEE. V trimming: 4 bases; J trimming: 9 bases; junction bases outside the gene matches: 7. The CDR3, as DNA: TGTGCCAGCAGCTCTAGCGGGAGAAAGATTGAGCAGTTCTTC. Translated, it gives CASSSSGRKIEQFF. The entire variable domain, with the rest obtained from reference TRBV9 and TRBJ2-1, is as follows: DSGVTQTPKHLITATGQRVTLRCSPRSGDLSVYWYQQSLDQGLQFLIQYYNGEERAKGNILERFSAQQFPDLHSELNLSSLELGDSALYFCASSSSGRKIEQFFGPGTRLTVL.

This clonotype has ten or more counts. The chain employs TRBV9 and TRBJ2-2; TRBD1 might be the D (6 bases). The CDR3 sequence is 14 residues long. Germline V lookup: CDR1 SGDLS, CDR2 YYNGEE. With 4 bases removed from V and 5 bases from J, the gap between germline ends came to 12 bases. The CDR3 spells CASSPWGTTGELFF. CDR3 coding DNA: TGTGCCAGCAGCCCCTGGGGGACAACCGGGGAGCTGTTTTTT.

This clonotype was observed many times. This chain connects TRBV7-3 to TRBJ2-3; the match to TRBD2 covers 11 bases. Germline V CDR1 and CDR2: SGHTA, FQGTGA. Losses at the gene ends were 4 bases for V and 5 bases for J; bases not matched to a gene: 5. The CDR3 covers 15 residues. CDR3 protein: CASSSTSGSLDTQYF. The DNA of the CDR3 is TGTGCCAGCAGCTCCACTAGCGGGAGTTTAGATACGCAGTATTTT.

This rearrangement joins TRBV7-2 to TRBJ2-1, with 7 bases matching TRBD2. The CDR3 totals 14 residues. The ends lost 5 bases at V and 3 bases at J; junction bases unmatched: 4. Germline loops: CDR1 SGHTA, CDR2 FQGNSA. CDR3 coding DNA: TGTGCCAGCAGCGTCCGCGGGGGCTACAATGAGCAGTTCTTC. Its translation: CASSVRGGYNEQFF.

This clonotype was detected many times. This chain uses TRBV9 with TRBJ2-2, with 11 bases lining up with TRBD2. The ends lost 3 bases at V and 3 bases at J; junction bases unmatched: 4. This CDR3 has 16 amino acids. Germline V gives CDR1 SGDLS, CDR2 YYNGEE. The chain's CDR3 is CASSAPSGGHTGELFF. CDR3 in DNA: TGTGCCAGCAGCGCTCCTAGCGGGGGGCACACCGGGGAGCTGTTTTTT.